This T cell receptor beta chain was recovered during a study of blood T cell repertoires in COVID-19. Study-level information: Whether acute or convalescent, the COVID-19 samples came from the United States, Italy and Spain. Sources were T cells, B-cell-depleted T cells, or PBMCs; the material itself was cDNA or gDNA.

Original methodology: Nucleated cell number was recorded as an estimate derived from reference gene primer amplification. Data came from immunoSEQ multiplex PCR; TCRdb stores just in-frame clones and leaves some out. The V and J calls and clone size come from that table; D and trimming were worked out from the DNA. Counted here are roughly 200,000 clones, around four fifths occurring once; the ten biggest clones make up around 2.8%. This clone is a singleton in its sample. The length of the CDR3 is 15 residues. Trimming pared 0 bases from V and 1 base from J, leaving 10 bases between. CDR1 SGDLS and CDR2 YYNGEE come from the germline V gene.

The specimen sequenced was peripheral blood. This chain links TRBV9 with TRBJ1-2; D unclear. This clonotype was sampled from a woman over 75 with active or convalescent COVID-19. As DNA, the CDR3 is TGTGCCAGCAGCGTAGACCCCGAACTTAACTATGGCTACACCTTC. Residues: CASSVDPELNYGYTF.